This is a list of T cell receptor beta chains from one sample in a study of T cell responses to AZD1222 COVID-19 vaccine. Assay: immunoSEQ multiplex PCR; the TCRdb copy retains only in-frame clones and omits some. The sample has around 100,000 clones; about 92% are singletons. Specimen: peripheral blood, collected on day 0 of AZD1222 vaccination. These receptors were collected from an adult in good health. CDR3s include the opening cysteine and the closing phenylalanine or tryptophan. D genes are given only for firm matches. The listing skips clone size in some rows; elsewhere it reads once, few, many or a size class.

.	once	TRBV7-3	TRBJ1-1	TGTGCCAGCAGCTTCTACCCTGGCACTGAAGCTTTCTTT	CASSFYPGTEAFF
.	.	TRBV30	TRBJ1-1	TGTGCCTGGAGTGAGGAATTGGCTTTCTTT	CAWSEELAFF
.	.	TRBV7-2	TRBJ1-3	TGTGCCAGCAGCTTAGAGGGTACAGGGTTCTCTGGAAACACCATATATTTT	CASSLEGTGFSGNTIYF
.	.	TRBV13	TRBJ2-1	TGTGCCAGCAGCTTAGAGGGTGCAATGTCGTCGGGAATCGATTTTGAGCAGTTCTTC	CASSLEGAMSSGIDFEQFF
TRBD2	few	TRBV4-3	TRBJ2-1	TGCGCCAGCAGCCAGTTAACTAGCGAGCCCCTGAATGAGCAGTTCTTC	CASSQLTSEPLNEQFF
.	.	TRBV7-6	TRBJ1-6	TGTGCCAGCAGCCCCAGGGCTGCTAATTCACCCCTCCACTTT	CASSPRAANSPLHF
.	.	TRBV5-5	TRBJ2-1	TGTGCCAGCAGCTTATCCCCACAGGGCAACAATGAGCAGTTCTTC	CASSLSPQGNNEQFF
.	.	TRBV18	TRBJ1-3	TGTGCCAGCTCACCACGGACCGAGGGGCTAGGAGGCTCTGGAAACACCATATATTTT	CASSPRTEGLGGSGNTIYF
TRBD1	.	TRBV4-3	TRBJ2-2	TGCGCCAGCAGCCCAGGGACAGGGCACACCGGGGAGCTGTTTTTT	CASSPGTGHTGELFF
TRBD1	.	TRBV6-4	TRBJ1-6	TGTGCCAGCAGTGAATCCCCCTTGACAGGGGATAATTCACCCCTCCACTTT	CASSESPLTGDNSPLHF
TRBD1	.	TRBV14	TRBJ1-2	TGTGCCAGCAGCCTTAACGTAGGGACAGGGGGAGGCTACACCTTC	CASSLNVGTGGGYTF
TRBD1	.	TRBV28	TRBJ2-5	TGTGCCAGCATCCCACAGGGGTTCGGAGAGACCCAGTACTTC	CASIPQGFGETQYF
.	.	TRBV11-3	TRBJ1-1	TGTGCCAGCAGCTTAGGTATGGCAGGCGAAGCTTTCTTT	CASSLGMAGEAFF
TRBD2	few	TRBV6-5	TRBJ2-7	TGTGCCAGTGGGGACTACGAGACCTACGAGCAGTACTTC	CASGDYETYEQYF
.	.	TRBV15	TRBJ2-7	TGTGCCACCAGCAGAGATAAGCGGTCCTACTACGAGCAGTATTTC	CATSRDKRSYYEQYF
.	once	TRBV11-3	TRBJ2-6	TGTGCCAGCAGCGAACCCGGGTCAGGGGCCAACGTCCTGACTTTC	CASSEPGSGANVLTF
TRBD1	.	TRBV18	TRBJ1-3	TGTGCCAGCTCCCGCCTCGGGACAGGGGAGAGCTCTGGAAACACCATATATTTT	CASSRLGTGESSGNTIYF
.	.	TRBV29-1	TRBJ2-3	TGCAGCGTTGCCCCGACAGATACGCAGTATTTT	CSVAPTDTQYF
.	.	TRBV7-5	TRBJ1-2	TGTGTCAGAAGCTTAGTTCGGGGACTTTATGGCTACACCTTC	CVRSLVRGLYGYTF
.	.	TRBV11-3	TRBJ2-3	TGTGCCAGCAGCTCGCTCGGGACCCCATCCCTCCCGCAGTATTTT	CASSSLGTPSLPQYF
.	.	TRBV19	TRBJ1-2	TGTGCCAGTAGCGGGACACAGGCCGGGTGCACCTTC	CASSGTQAGCTF
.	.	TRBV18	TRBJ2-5	TGTGCCAGCTCACCCCCCAGTTCAGTAGGGGGTGACCAGTACTTC	CASSPPSSVGGDQYF
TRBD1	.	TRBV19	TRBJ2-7	TGTGCCAGTAGTATTATACCGGGACAGGGGGCCGACGAGCAGTACTTC	CASSIIPGQGADEQYF
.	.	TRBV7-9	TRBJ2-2	TGTGCCAGCAGCGGAAGGGCGGCGAACACCGGGGAGCTGTTTTTT	CASSGRAANTGELFF
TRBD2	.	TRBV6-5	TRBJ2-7	TGTGCCAGCAATCAAGTGACTAGCGACGAGCAGTACTTC	CASNQVTSDEQYF
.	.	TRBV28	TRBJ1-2	TGTGCCAGCAGCTCCCCCGACAGGTGGGGCTACACCTTC	CASSSPDRWGYTF
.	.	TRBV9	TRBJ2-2	TGTGCCAGCAGCGCGCTAGCGCGGGGGGAGCTGTTTTTT	CASSALARGELFF
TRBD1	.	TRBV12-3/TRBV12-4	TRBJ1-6	TGTGCCAGCAGTCGGACAGGGGATTCACCCCTCCACTTT	CASSRTGDSPLHF
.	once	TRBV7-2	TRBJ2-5	TGTGCCAGCAGCTTAGCGGGAGGTGGAGAGACCCAGTACTTC	CASSLAGGGETQYF